This note documents a single T cell receptor beta chain sequence. Looked up from germline, CDR1 is SGHRS and CDR2 is YFSETQ. The germline V and J ends were trimmed by 7 bases and 2 bases, with 12 bases remaining between them. The CDR3 extends over 14 amino acids. Grouping used clinical history reported by participants in a survey and questionnaire. Cohort 3 donors were reported recovered after two negative PCRs, clearance, or symptom resolution. This entry is derived from a study of blood T cell repertoires in COVID-19. Study-wide background: T cells, B-cell-depleted T cells, or PBMCs supplied cDNA or gDNA.

The authors' processing: Quantification of nucleated cells was approximated via reference gene primer amplification. The assay was immunoSEQ multiplex PCR, and TCRdb's table has in-frame clones only and misses some. Clone size and the V and J calls come from that table; the DNA yielded D and trimming. Here the sample spans 250,000 to 300,000 clones, around 86% being singletons. The source material was PBMCs or T cells enriched from blood (not recorded which). This sequence joins TRBV5-1 and TRBJ2-2; TRBD2 might be the D (5 bases). The sequence came from a woman aged 40 to 50 who had recovered from COVID-19. CDR3: CASAVGSNTGELFF. As DNA, the CDR3 is TGCGCCAGCGCGGTGGGGAGTAACACCGGGGAGCTGTTTTTT.